These 26 T cell receptor beta chains were all obtained from the same sample, sequenced in a study of T cell responses to AZD1222 COVID-19 vaccine. Data came from immunoSEQ multiplex PCR; TCRdb stores just in-frame clones and leaves some out. The data contain under 150,000 clones, 85% to 90% of them singletons. Sample: peripheral blood, taken 28 days after the second AZD1222 dose. All receptors derive from an adult who received the AZD1222 COVID-19 vaccine.

On this clone: A junction boundary mismatches the germline segment, possibly from a read error. The CDR3 protein is CAISGALGVVF. CDR3 bases: TGTGCCATCAGTGGGGCATTGGGCGTCGTTTTT. V and J are TRBV10-3 and TRBJ2-3; no clear D. From germline, CDR1 is ENHRY and CDR2 SYGVKD. This CDR3 spans 11 amino acids.

This chain links TRBV5-6 with TRBJ1-1, with D tentatively TRBD1 (5 bases). V was clipped by 5 bases and J by 5 bases, with 16 bases between them. The CDR3 is 14 residues long. Germline-derived CDR1 and CDR2 are SGHDT and YYEEEE. In DNA, the CDR3 is TGTGCCAGCAGGCCAGGGTTTGTGAGAACTGAAGCTTTCTTT. Its translation: CASRPGFVRTEAFF.

DNA for the CDR3: TGTGCCAGCAGCTTAGTTTCCGCAGCCGATCAGCCCCAGCATTTT. This translates into CASSLVSAADQPQHF. The V call is TRBV11-3, the J call TRBJ1-5; D is unclear. CDR1 and CDR2 from the germline V gene are SGHNT and YENEEA. V lost 1 base and J 5 bases, leaving 12 bases between the germline ends. CDR3 length: 15 residues.

V usage is TRBV27 and J usage is TRBJ1-2; a possible D gene is TRBD1 (6 bases). This CDR3 spans 14 amino acids. CDR1 MNHEY and CDR2 SMNVEV come from the germline V gene (reference sequence). Trimming took 5 bases from V and 7 from J, leaving 17 bases between them. CDR3 amino acids: CASSAGGKSSGYTF. Written as DNA, the CDR3 is TGTGCCAGCAGTGCTGGGGGCAAGTCTAGTGGCTACACCTTC.

The chain is built from TRBV11-2 and TRBJ1-1, with unresolved D. Per germline, CDR1 SGHAT and CDR2 FQNNGV. Trimming cost V 1 base and J 10 bases, with 7 bases left between them. The CDR3 runs to 11 residues. CDR3 nucleotide sequence: TGTGCCAGCAGCTTAGCTACCCCAGCTTTCTTT. This sequence encodes CASSLATPAFF.

This chain joins TRBV5-4 and TRBJ1-1; D unclear. Trimming took 2 bases from V and 2 from J, leaving 10 bases between them. The V gene's germline CDR1 is SGHNT and CDR2 YYREEE (reference sequence). The CDR3 runs 14 residues. The CDR3: CASSFLRENTEAFF. The CDR3 DNA is TGTGCCAGCAGCTTCCTCCGGGAAAACACTGAAGCTTTCTTT.

The sample holds one count of this clone. The chain joins TRBV5-1 to TRBJ2-2; TRBD2 aligns across 12 bases. V trimming: 6 bases; J trimming: 4 bases; junction bases outside the gene matches: 7. Germline loops: CDR1 SGHRS, CDR2 YFSETQ. The CDR3 length is 16 residues. In DNA form, the CDR3 reads TGCGCCAGCACCCTACTAGCGGGAGGCGGCACCGGGGAGCTGTTTTTT. It specifies CASTLLAGGGTGELFF.

This chain uses TRBV9 with TRBJ2-3; the D is unclear. V shed 0 bases and J shed 2 bases, with 7 bases lying between them. There are 14 residues in the CDR3. The germline CDR1 and CDR2 sequences are SGDLS and YYNGEE. The CDR3 nucleotides are TGTGCCAGCAGCGTAGGTTTTACCACAGATACGCAGTATTTT. Translating gives CASSVGFTTDTQYF.

There are many counts of this clone. The rearrangement joins TRBV28 to TRBJ2-7, with D possibly being TRBD1 (6 bases). V dropped 5 bases and J dropped 0 bases, with 11 bases sitting between them. The germline V gene has CDR1 MDHEN and CDR2 SYDVKM. The CDR3 sequence is 14 residues long. The CDR3 DNA follows: TGTGCCAGCAGTGGGGGCCCAAGCTCCTACGAGCAGTACTTC. Its protein is CASSGGPSSYEQYF.

The chain recombines TRBV21-1 with TRBJ1-2; the DNA was not compared with TRBD1, the D call given in the table. TRBV21-1 is an annotated pseudogene. The CDR3 loop spans 16 amino acids. As DNA, the CDR3 is TGTGCCAGCAGTCTAGGGACAGGGTATAATAGGTATGGCTACACCTTC. It codes for CASSLGTGYNRYGYTF.

The chain has TRBV5-1 and TRBJ2-3, with D possibly TRBD1 on 6 matching bases. The CDR3 is 15 residues long. V was pared by 0 bases and J by 2 bases, with 10 bases between. Germline CDR1 reads SGHRS; CDR2 reads YFSETQ. CDR3 sequence (DNA): TGCGCCAGCAGCTTGGAAGGACAGCTCACAGATACGCAGTATTTT. It specifies CASSLEGQLTDTQYF.

J is TRBJ2-2 and V is TRBV27; D may correspond to TRBD1 or TRBD2 (5 bases each). Germline V gene data show CDR1 as MNHEY and CDR2 as SMNVEV (reference sequence). This CDR3 spans 16 amino acids. V was shortened by 6 bases and J by 1 base, with 15 bases between the two germline ends. The CDR3 DNA follows: TGTGCCAGCAGGGGAGTCTTGGACAAGAACACCGGGGAGCTGTTTTTT. Translating gives CASRGVLDKNTGELFF.

The V call is TRBV24-1, the J call TRBJ2-3; maybe TRBD2 (5 bases). The length of the CDR3 is 16 residues. With 2 bases removed from V and 2 bases from J, the gap between germline ends came to 13 bases. The germline gives CDR1 KGHDR, CDR2 SFDVKD. The CDR3 region is CATSDYGRGPTDTQYF. Here the CDR3 DNA reads TGTGCCACCAGTGATTACGGCCGAGGGCCCACAGATACGCAGTATTTT.

This clone was observed once. The chain recombines TRBV3-1 (or the pseudogene TRBV3-2) with TRBJ2-7; 7 bases are a match to TRBD2. After removal of 4 bases from V and 1 base from J, the junction contained 1 base not matched to a gene. The germline gives CDR1 LGHDT, CDR2 YNNKEL (reference sequence). This CDR3 has 13 residues. In DNA form, the CDR3 reads TGTGCCAGCAGCCGCGGGGGATCCTACGAGCAGTACGTC. This codes for CASSRGGSYEQYV.

The chain has TRBV6-6 and TRBJ2-5, with 9 positions matching TRBD2. The CDR3 totals 15 residues. The J segment lost 5 bases and the V segment lost 1 base, leaving 5 bases of the junction unmatched. CDR1 and CDR2 from the germline V gene are MNHNY and SVGAGI (reference sequence). CDR3 sequence reads: CASSYYSGSTETQYF. The CDR3, as DNA: TGTGCCAGCAGTTACTATAGCGGGAGTACTGAGACCCAGTACTTC.

V usage is TRBV19 and J usage is TRBJ2-7; possible D gene TRBD1, 6 bases. This CDR3 is built from 16 residues. Germline V gene lookup returns CDR1 LNHDA and CDR2 SQIVND (reference sequence). Deletions cut 4 bases from V and 0 bases from J, with 16 bases between. In nucleotides, the CDR3 is TGTGCCAGTAGTAGTGGACCCGGGACATTCTCCTACGAGCAGTACTTC. It yields the protein CASSSGPGTFSYEQYF.

This chain links TRBV3-1 (or the pseudogene TRBV3-2) with TRBJ2-7; no clear D. The ends were cut back, 4 bases at V and 2 bases at J, with 9 bases in the middle. Germline CDR1 reads LGHDT; CDR2 reads YNNKEL (reference sequence). The CDR3 sequence is 13 residues long. CDR3 DNA sequence: TGTGCCAGCAGCCGAGGCACAGCCTACGAGCAGTACTTC. The encoded protein is CASSRGTAYEQYF.

CDR3 bases: TGTGCCAGCAGCCCTGTCGGGGGAAGCACCGGGGAGCTGTTTTTT. This encodes CASSPVGGSTGELFF. V gene TRBV7-6 combines with J gene TRBJ2-2; weak D call: TRBD2 (6 bases). Trimming took off 5 bases at V and 4 bases at J, with 14 bases between the two ends. The CDR3 covers 15 residues. In germline, CDR1 is SGHVS, CDR2 FNYEAQ.

In nucleotides, the CDR3 is TGTGCCAGCAATGGACGGGTCAGTAATGAAAAACTGTTTTTT. It specifies CASNGRVSNEKLFF. The rearrangement links TRBV19 to TRBJ1-4, with unresolved D. V shed 9 bases and J shed 4 bases, with 15 bases lying between them. The CDR3 spans 14 residues. CDR1 is LNHDA, CDR2 SQIVND, per germline (reference sequence). The full variable domain, rest sourced from reference TRBV19 and TRBJ1-4, is DGGITQSPKYLFRKEGQNVTLSCEQNLNHDAMYWYRQDPGQGLRLIYYSQIVNDFQKGDIAEGYSVSREKKESFPLTVTSAQKNPTAFYLCASNGRVSNEKLFFGSGTQLSVL.

The chain combines TRBV5-4 with TRBJ2-3; unclear D gene. CDR1 is SGHNT, CDR2 YYREEE, per germline (reference sequence). This CDR3 comprises 13 residues. The V gene lost 1 base and the J gene lost 1 base, with 4 bases spanning the gap. DNA for the CDR3: TGTGCCAGCAGCTTGCCGGGCACAGATACGCAGTATTTT. This codes for CASSLPGTDTQYF. The full variable domain, in which reference TRBV5-4 and TRBJ2-3 provide the parts outside the CDR3, is ETGVTQSPTHLIKTRGQQVTLRCSSQSGHNTVSWYQQALGQGPQFIFQYYREEENGRGNFPPRFSGLQFPNYSSELNVNALELDDSALYLCASSLPGTDTQYFGPGTRLTVL.

The chain links TRBV6-1 to TRBJ1-5, with a tentative D call TRBD1 (6 bases). V was trimmed by 2 bases and J by 3 bases, leaving 17 bases between them. The CDR3 is 17 amino acids. Germline CDR1 reads MNHNS; CDR2 reads SASEGT. The CDR3 is CASSERGWGADNQPQHF. The CDR3 region has the DNA TGTGCCAGCAGTGAACGTGGGTGGGGGGCTGACAATCAGCCCCAGCATTTT.

In the case of this clone: A single base separates this from a much larger clone, so it may be a read error. This sequence joins TRBV6-2 or TRBV6-3 and TRBJ2-5; no definite D call. This CDR3 is built from 15 residues. The V gene lost 3 bases and the J gene lost 7 bases, with 18 bases spanning the gap. Germline CDR1 reads MNHEY; CDR2 reads SVGEGT. The CDR3 DNA reads TGTGCCAGCAGTTATACCCCTGACACTACGGGGACCCAGTACTTC. This sequence encodes CASSYTPDTTGTQYF.

This chain uses TRBV28 with TRBJ1-6; D remains ambiguous. The ends were cut back, 5 bases at V and 4 bases at J, with 3 bases in the middle. Per the germline V gene, CDR1 is MDHEN and CDR2 is SYDVKM. This CDR3 has 12 amino acids. The CDR3 DNA is TGTGCCAGCAGTGGGTATAATTCACCCCTCCACTTT. Amino acid sequence: CASSGYNSPLHF.

The chain employs TRBV28 and TRBJ1-4; D is ambiguous. Germline V gene sequence: CDR1 MDHEN, CDR2 SYDVKM. The CDR3 has 14 amino acids. Trimming took off 6 bases at V and 4 bases at J, with 12 bases between the two ends. The CDR3 loop reads CASRATGNNEKLFF. As DNA, the CDR3 is TGTGCCAGCAGGGCGACGGGGAATAATGAAAAACTGTTTTTT.

The rearrangement links TRBV7-9 to TRBJ1-1; the D is unclear. Trimming pared 6 bases from V and 1 base from J, leaving 9 bases between. CDR1 is SEHNR, CDR2 FQNEAQ, per germline (reference sequence). The CDR3 contains 13 residues. Here the CDR3 reads CASSHPGNTEAFF. CDR3 coding DNA: TGTGCCAGCAGTCACCCGGGGAACACTGAAGCTTTCTTT.

The rearrangement joins TRBV6-5 to TRBJ1-2; D remains unclear. CDR3 length: 13 amino acids. Germline V gene sequence: CDR1 MNHEY, CDR2 SVGAGI. Between the trimmed V and J ends, which lost 7 bases and 5 bases, there was a span of 14 bases. The CDR3 sequence is CASIGTLVYGYTF. The CDR3 bases are TGTGCCAGCATAGGCACCCTAGTATATGGCTACACCTTC.